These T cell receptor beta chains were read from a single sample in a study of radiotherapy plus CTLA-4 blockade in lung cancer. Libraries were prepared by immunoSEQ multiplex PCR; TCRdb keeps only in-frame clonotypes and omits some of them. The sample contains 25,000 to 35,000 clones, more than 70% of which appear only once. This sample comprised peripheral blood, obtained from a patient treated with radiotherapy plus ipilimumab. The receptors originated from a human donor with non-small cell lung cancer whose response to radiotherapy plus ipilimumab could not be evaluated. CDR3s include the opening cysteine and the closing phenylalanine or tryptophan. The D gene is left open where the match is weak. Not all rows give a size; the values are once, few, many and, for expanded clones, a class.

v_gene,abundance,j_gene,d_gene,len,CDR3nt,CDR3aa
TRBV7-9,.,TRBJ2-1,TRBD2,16,TGTGCCAGCAGCTTAGCGCTAGCGGGCTCCTACAATGAGCAGTTCTTC,CASSLALAGSYNEQFF
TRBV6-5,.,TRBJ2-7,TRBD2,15,TGTGCCAGCAGAACAGTGGGCGGGAGCTCCTACGAGCAGTACTTC,CASRTVGGSSYEQYF
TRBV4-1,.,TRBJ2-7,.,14,TGCGCCAGCAGCCATCTAGGGAGCTCCTACGAGCAGTACTTC,CASSHLGSSYEQYF
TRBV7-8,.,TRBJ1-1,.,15,TGTGCCAGCAGCGGAGAAGGAGCTGGAAACACTGAAGCTTTCTTT,CASSGEGAGNTEAFF
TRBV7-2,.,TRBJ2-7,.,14,TGTGCCAGCAGCTTAGGGCTAGCTAACTACGAGCAGTACTTC,CASSLGLANYEQYF
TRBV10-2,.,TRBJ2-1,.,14,TGCGCCAGCACTCACCGGGACTTTAACAATGAGCAGTTCTTC,CASTHRDFNNEQFF
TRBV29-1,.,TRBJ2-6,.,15,TGCAGCGTTGAAGATCAGGTTTTTGGGGCCAACGTCCTGACTTTC,CSVEDQVFGANVLTF
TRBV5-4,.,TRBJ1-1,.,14,TGTGCCAGCAGCCTGGGGCAGATGAACACTGAAGCTTTCTTT,CASSLGQMNTEAFF
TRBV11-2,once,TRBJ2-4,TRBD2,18,TGTGCCAGCAGCTTGTTAGCGGGAGGGCCCCTGGCCAAAAACATTCAGTACTTC,CASSLLAGGPLAKNIQYF
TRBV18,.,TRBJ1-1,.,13,TGTGCCAGCTCACCTCAGATGAACACTGAAGCTTTCTTT,CASSPQMNTEAFF
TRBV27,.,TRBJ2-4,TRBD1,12,TGCCACCAGGACAGGGACAAAAACATTCAGTACTTC,CHQDRDKNIQYF
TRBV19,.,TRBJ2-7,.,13,TGTGCCAGTAGTATCGGACAGAATTACGAGCAGTACTTC,CASSIGQNYEQYF
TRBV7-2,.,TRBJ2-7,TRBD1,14,TGTGCCAGCAGCTTATTCCAGGGGGCGTACGAGCAGTACTTC,CASSLFQGAYEQYF
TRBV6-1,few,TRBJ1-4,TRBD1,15,TGTGCCAGCATTTTAATGACAGGGGGCTTTGAAAAACTGTTTTTT,CASILMTGGFEKLFF
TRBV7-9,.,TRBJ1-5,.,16,TGTGCCAGCAGCTTAGCCCTGCGGACAGATAATCAGCCCCAGCATTTT,CASSLALRTDNQPQHF
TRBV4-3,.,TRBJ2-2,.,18,TGCGCCAGCAGCCCCAAAGGGGGGGCGGGAGAGGGCACCGGGGAGCTGTTTTTT,CASSPKGGAGEGTGELFF
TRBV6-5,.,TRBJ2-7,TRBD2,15,TGTGCCAGCAGGGACGGACTAGCGGGGTGGTACGAGCAGTACTTC,CASRDGLAGWYEQYF
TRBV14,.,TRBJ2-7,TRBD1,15,TGTGCCAGCGGCCTCTCCGGGACAGGGTTTTACGAGCAGTACTTC,CASGLSGTGFYEQYF
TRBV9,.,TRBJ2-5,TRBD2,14,TGTGCCAGCAGCGGTATAGCGGGAGAGGAGACCCAGTACTTC,CASSGIAGEETQYF
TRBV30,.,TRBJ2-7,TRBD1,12,TGTGCCTGCACGAGGACAGGGGACGAGCAGTACTTC,CACTRTGDEQYF
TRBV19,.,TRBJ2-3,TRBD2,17,TGTGCCAGTAGCTTCACACGGGGAGGGGACGGGGCAGATACGCAGTATTTT,CASSFTRGGDGADTQYF
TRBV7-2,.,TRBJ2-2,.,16,TGTGCCAGCAACCATAAGGGAGGACTCCCCCCCCGGGAGCTGTTTTTT,CASNHKGGLPPRELFF
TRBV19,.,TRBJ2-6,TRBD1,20,TGTGCCAGTAGTATAAGAGTCTTTGGGACAGGGGGCTCTGGGGCCAACGTCCTGACTTTC,CASSIRVFGTGGSGANVLTF
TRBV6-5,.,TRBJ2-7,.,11,TGTGCCAGCAGTTCACAATACGAGCAGTACTTC,CASSSQYEQYF
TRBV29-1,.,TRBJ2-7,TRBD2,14,TGCAGCGTCGTAAGCGGGAGGCTCTCCTACGAGCAGTACTTC,CSVVSGRLSYEQYF
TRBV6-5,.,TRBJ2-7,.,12,TGTGCCAGCAGTTACTCGGGGGGAGAGCAGTACTTC,CASSYSGGEQYF